Shown below are 11 T cell receptor beta chains from a single sample sequenced in a study of cytomegalovirus exposure and HLA in healthy donors. PCR used 60 Vbeta primers and 13 Jbeta primers. The table came from immunoSEQ multiplex PCR; TCRdb's copy has only in-frame clones and leaves some out. Of 90,000 to 100,000 clones in the sample, around 80% are singletons; the top ten hold approximately 16%. Sequenced material: PBMCs. All receptors come from a man in his sixties in good health and CMV-seropositive.

The chain recombines TRBV4-1 with TRBJ1-4, with 8 bases matching TRBD1. CDR1 is MGHRA and CDR2 is YSYEKL in the germline V gene. The length of the CDR3 is 15 residues. Trimming cost V 4 bases and J 4 bases; bases outside gene matches: 5. The CDR3, as DNA: TGCGCCAGCAGCCGACCGGGACAGGTTAATGAAAAACTGTTTTTT. Protein: CASSRPGQVNEKLFF.

There are a few counts of this clone. The chain carries TRBV6-1 and TRBJ2-1; tentative D call: TRBD2 (5 bases). V was pared by 4 bases and J by 4 bases, with 11 bases between. CDR1 MNHNS and CDR2 SASEGT come from the germline V gene. The CDR3 contains 14 residues. CDR3 DNA: TGTGCCAGCAGTGCGAGCGGCGGATACAATGAGCAGTTCTTC. As protein: CASSASGGYNEQFF.

This clone was observed once. This sequence joins TRBV2 and TRBJ1-6, with 9 bases aligning to TRBD1. The CDR3 is 17 amino acids. Germline values: CDR1 SNHLY, CDR2 FYNNEI. V lost 0 bases, J lost 9 bases, and 9 bases stayed unmatched. The CDR3 sequence is CASSEAFLMGQGSPLHF. The CDR3 DNA is TGTGCCAGCAGTGAAGCTTTCTTGATGGGACAGGGTTCACCCCTCCACTTT.

The chain couples TRBV6-1 to TRBJ2-3, with D possibly matching TRBD1 (6 bases). CDR3 length: 15 residues. Germline V CDR1 and CDR2: MNHNS, SASEGT. V dropped 5 bases and J dropped 1 base, with 13 bases sitting between them. This CDR3 is CASSTRTAGTDTQYF. Here the CDR3 DNA reads TGTGCCAGCAGTACGCGGACAGCTGGCACAGATACGCAGTATTTT.

V gene TRBV7-9 combines with J gene TRBJ2-3; a possible D gene is TRBD1 (5 bases). In germline, CDR1 is SEHNR, CDR2 FQNEAQ (reference sequence). The CDR3 covers 15 residues. The V end lost 2 bases, the J end lost 0 bases, and 9 bases lay between the germline ends. The CDR3 coding sequence is TGTGCCAGCAGCTTATCTCAGGGAAGCACAGATACGCAGTATTTT. This gives the protein CASSLSQGSTDTQYF. Full variable domain (outside the CDR3, taken from reference TRBV7-9 and TRBJ2-3): DTGVSQNPRHKITKRGQNVTFRCDPISEHNRLYWYRQTLGQGPEFLTYFQNEAQLEKSRLLSDRFSAERPKGSFSTLEIQRTEQGDSAMYLCASSLSQGSTDTQYFGPGTRLTVL.

This clone was picked up a small number of times. The junction departs from germline at one end; a sequencing error may be responsible. The V and J genes are TRBV7-9 and TRBJ2-7; TRBD2 might be the D (6 bases). The CDR3 is 12 amino acids. Germline V lookup: CDR1 SEHNR, CDR2 FQNEAQ (reference sequence). Written as DNA, the CDR3 is TGTGCCAGCAGCTTCTTTGCGGGACGGACGATATTC. Protein: CASSFFAGRTIF.

The rearrangement links TRBV19 to TRBJ1-3, with a possible D match to TRBD1 (6 bases). The V end was cut by 5 bases, the J end by 1 base, with 9 bases between. This CDR3 has 14 amino acids. Germline loops: CDR1 LNHDA, CDR2 SQIVND (reference sequence). CDR3 amino acids: CASSSGVSGNTIYF. CDR3 bases: TGTGCCAGTAGTTCAGGGGTTTCTGGAAACACCATATATTTT.

The chain carries TRBV4-3 and TRBJ2-5, with a tentative D call TRBD1 (5 bases). V was trimmed by 9 bases and J by 5 bases, leaving 25 bases between them. The CDR3 consists of 16 residues. CDR1 and CDR2 from the germline V gene are LGHNA and YSLEER. The CDR3 DNA is TGCGCCAGGGACACTCGACAGTCCTCGGGTCGGGAGACCCAGTACTTC. Translating gives CARDTRQSSGRETQYF.

V gene TRBV29-1 combines with J gene TRBJ2-5; D not resolved. The last part of the DNA fits TRBJ2-7 better; the J call may be wrong. Germline V gene sequence: CDR1 SQVTM, CDR2 ANQGSEA. The CDR3 length is 13 residues. The CDR3 DNA reads as TGCAGCGTTGAAGACGCCCGCTCCTACGAGCAGTACTTC. Translated: CSVEDARSYEQYF.

This clone was counted once. The rearrangement links TRBV13 to TRBJ2-1; 11 positions match TRBD2. The CDR3 contains 17 residues. Germline loops: CDR1 PRHDT, CDR2 FYEKMQ (reference sequence). With V trimmed by 5 bases and J by 5 bases, 11 bases remained unmatched. The CDR3 nucleotides are TGTGCCAGCAGCCCGAAGAGTTTACTAGCGGGGGACAATGAGCAGTTCTTC. This encodes CASSPKSLLAGDNEQFF.

The chain uses TRBV5-4 and TRBJ2-1, with D possibly matching TRBD2 (6 bases). This CDR3 contains 14 residues. Trimming took 0 bases from V and 9 from J, leaving 13 bases between them. From germline, CDR1 is SGHNT and CDR2 YYREEE (reference sequence). The CDR3: CASSLESRGGEQFF. CDR3 DNA sequence: TGTGCCAGCAGCTTGGAGTCGCGGGGCGGTGAGCAGTTCTTC.